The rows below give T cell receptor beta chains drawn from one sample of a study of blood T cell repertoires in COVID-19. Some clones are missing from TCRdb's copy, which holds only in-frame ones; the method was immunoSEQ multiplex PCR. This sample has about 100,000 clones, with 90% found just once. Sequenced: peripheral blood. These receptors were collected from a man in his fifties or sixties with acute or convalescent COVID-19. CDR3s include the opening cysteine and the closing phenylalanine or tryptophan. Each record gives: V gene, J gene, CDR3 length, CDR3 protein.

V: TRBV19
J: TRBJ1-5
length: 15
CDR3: CASSIKQGYPQPQHF

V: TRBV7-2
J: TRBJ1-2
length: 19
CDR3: CASSIPGGTGGFRGYGYTF

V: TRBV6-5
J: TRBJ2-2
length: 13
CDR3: CASTGQVPGELFF

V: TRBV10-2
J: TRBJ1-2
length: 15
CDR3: CASSVQGGSNYGYTF

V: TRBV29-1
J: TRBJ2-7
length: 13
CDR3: CSVEATGDYEQYF

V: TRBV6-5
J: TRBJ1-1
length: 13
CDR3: CASSSRQNTEAFF

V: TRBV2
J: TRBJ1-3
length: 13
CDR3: CASRDRVGNTIYF

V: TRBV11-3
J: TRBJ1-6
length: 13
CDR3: CASRRDTNSPLHF

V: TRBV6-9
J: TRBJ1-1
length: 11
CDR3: CASSYPLPAFF

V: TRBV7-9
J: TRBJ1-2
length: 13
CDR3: CASSLEREGGYTF

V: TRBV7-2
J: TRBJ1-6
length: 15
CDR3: CASRRTGGENSPLHF

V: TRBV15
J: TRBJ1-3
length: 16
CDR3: CATSRVAGGPGNTIYF

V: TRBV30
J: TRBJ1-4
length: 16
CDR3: CAWSVDTTGANEKLFF

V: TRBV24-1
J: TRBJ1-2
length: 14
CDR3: CATSTGPGNHGYTF

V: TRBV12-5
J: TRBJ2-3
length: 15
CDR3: CASGPGQVAQDTQYF

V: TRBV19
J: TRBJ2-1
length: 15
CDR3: CASSMTSGSENEQFF

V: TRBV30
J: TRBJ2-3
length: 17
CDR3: CAWSVTRTSGKTDTQYF

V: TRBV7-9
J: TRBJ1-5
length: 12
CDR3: CASSSDQGSQHF

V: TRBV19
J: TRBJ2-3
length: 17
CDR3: CASSPQGPYAGTDTQYF

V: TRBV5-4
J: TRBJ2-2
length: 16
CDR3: CASSLAGSSNTGELFF

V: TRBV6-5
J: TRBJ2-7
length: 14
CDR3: CASSYDFASYEQYF

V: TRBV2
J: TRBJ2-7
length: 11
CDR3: CASKREYEQYF

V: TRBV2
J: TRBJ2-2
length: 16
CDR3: CASSEAGQGRTGELFF

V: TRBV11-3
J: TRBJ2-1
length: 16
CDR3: CASSLNRGKGYNEQFF

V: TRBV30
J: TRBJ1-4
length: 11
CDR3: CAQHRGEKLFF

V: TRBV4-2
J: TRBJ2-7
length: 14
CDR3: CASSRTSGRDEQYF

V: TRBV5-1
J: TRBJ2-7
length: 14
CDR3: CASRPPDRGGEQYF

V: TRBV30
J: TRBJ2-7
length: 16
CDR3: CAWSLTGQGRPYEQYF

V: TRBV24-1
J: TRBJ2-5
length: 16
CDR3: CATSKTGTSGSETQYF

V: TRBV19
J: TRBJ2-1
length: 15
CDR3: CASTLGTGSDNEQFF

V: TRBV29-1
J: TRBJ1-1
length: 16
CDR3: CSARKGQGLKNTEAFF

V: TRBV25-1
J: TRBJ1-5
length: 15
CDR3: CASSAGSGSNQPQHF

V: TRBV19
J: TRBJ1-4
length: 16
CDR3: CASSPRRLATNEKLFF

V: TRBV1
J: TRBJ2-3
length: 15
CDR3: CTSSQGERWGDTQYF

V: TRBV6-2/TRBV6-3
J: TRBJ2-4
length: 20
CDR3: CASSYGQGSEVWLAKNIQYF

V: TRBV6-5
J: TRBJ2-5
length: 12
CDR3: CASRRDRETQYF

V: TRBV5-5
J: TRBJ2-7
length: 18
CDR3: CASSLALILAGKSYEQYF

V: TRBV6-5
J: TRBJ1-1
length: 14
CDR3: CASSYNVGTAEAFF

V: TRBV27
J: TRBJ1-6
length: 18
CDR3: CASSLLADRRQYNSPLHF

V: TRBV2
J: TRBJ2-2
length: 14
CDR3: CASMASSTTGELFF

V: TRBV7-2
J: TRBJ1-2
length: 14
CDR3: CASSQDWANYGYTF

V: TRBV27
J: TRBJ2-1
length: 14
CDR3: CASSLGQGTNEQFF

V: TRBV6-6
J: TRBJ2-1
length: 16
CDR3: CASSSTLAGRANEQFF

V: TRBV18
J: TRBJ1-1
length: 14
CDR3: CASSPTGGSTEAFF

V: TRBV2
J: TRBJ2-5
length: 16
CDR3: CASTRTGTGVGETQYF

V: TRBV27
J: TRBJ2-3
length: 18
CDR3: CASSSPSGQGYFRDTQYF

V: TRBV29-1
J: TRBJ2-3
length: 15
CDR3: CSSTGTALSTDTQYF

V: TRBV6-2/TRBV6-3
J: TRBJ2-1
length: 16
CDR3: CASSYGTSGSSNEQFF

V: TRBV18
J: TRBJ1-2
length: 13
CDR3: CASSPRRDYGYTF

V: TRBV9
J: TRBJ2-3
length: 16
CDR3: CASSPGIGGGTDTQYF

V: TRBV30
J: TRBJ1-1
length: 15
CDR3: CAWTYSQGRDTEAFF

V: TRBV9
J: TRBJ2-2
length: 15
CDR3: CASSRQAGDTGELFF

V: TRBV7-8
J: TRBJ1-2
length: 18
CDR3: CASSLVILTTGRYYGYTF

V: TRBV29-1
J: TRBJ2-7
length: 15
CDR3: CSVEEGQDSSYEQYF

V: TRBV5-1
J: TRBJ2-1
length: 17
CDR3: CASSFSQDALGGNEQFF

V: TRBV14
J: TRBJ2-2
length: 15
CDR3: CASSQGTGGAGELFF